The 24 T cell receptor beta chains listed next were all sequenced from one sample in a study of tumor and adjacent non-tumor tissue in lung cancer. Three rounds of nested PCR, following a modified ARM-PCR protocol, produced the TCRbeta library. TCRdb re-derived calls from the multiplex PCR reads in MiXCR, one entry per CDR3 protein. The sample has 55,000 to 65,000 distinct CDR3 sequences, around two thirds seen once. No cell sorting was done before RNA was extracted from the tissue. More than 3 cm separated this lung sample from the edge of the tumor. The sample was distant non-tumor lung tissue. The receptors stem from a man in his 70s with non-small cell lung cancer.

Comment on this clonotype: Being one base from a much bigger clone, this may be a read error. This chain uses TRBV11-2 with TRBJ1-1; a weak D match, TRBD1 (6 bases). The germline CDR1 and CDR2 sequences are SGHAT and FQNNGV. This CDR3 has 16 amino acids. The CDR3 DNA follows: TGTGCCGGCAGCTCCCCGCCCATCCGGGGGGCCACTGAAGCTTCCTTT. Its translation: CAGSSPPIRGATEASF. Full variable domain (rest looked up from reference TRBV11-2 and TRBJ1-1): EAGVAQSPRYKIIEKRQSVAFWCNPISGHATLYWYQQILGQGPKLLIQFQNNGVVDDSQLPKDRFSAERLKGVDSTLKIQPAKLEDSAVYLCAGSSPPIRGATEASFGQGTRLTVV.

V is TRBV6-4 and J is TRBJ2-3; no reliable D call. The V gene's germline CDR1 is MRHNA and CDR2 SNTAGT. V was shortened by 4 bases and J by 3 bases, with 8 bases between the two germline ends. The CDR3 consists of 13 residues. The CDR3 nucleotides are TGTGCCAGCAGTGCGGCTAGTACAGATACGCAGTATTTT. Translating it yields CASSAASTDTQYF.

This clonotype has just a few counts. For the CDR3, the DNA is TGCAGTGCTAGAAGAGCCGGACTAGCTTACGAGCAGTACTTC. Translating it yields CSARRAGLAYEQYF. The genes are TRBV20-1 and TRBJ2-7; 8 bases agree with TRBD2. Germline V gives CDR1 DFQATT, CDR2 SNEGSKA (reference sequence). Losses at the gene ends were 2 bases for V and 4 bases for J; bases not matched to a gene: 7. This CDR3 is 14 amino acids long.

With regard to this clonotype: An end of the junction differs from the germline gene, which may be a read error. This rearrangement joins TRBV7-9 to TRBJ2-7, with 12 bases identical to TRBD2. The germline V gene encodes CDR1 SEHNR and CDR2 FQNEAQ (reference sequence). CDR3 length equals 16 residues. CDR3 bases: TGTGCCAGCAGCAGGACTAGCGGGACCGAAAAGTACGAGCGGTACTTC. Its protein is CASSRTSGTEKYERYF.

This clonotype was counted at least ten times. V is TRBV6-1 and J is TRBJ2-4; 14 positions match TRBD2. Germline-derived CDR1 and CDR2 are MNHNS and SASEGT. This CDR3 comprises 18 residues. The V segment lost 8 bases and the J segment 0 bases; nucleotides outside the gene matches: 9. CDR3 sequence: CASRPTSGGVVAKNIQYF. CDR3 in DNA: TGTGCCAGCCGACCGACTAGCGGGGGGGTAGTAGCCAAAAACATTCAGTACTTC.

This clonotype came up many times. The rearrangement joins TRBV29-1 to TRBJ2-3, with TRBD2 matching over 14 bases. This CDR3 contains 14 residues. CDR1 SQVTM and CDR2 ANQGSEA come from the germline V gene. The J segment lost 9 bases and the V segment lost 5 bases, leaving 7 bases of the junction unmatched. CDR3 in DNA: TGCAGCGTTTCAGGGGGACTAGCGGGAGTAACGCAGTATTTT. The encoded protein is CSVSGGLAGVTQYF.

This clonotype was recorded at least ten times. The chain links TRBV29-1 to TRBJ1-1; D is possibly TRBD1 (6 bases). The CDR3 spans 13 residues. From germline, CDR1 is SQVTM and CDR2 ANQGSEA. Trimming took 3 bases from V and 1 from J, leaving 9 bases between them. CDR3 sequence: CSVEGHSNTEAFF. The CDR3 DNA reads TGCAGCGTTGAGGGACACTCGAACACTGAAGCTTTCTTT.

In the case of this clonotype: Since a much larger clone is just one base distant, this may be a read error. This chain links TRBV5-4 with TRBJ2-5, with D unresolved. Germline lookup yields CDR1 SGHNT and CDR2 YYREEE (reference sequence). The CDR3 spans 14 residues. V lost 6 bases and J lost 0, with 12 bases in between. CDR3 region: CASNFTGNQETQYF. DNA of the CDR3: TGTGCCAGCAACTTTACGGGCAACCAAGAGACCCAGTACTTC.

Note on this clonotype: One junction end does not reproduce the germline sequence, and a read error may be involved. The CDR3 region is CASPPLTSGHEEYF. The CDR3 DNA follows: TGTGCCAGTCCCCCTTTGACTAGTGGCCACGAGGAGTACTTC. The J gene is TRBJ2-7, the V gene TRBV14; a possible D gene is TRBD2 (6 bases). There are 14 residues in the CDR3. Per germline, CDR1 SGHDN and CDR2 FVKESK.

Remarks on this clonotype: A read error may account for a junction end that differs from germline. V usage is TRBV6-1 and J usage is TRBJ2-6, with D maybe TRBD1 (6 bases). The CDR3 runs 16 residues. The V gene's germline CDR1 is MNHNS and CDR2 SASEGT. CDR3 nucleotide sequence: TGTGCCACCAGTGCCGAGGACAGCTCTGGGGCTAACGTCATGACTTTC. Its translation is CATSAEDSSGANVMTF.

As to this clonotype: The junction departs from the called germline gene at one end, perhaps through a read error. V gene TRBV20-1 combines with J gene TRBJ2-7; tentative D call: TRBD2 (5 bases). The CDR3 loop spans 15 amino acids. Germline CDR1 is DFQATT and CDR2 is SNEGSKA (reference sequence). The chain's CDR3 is CSTRGPGSPSYEQYF. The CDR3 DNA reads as TGCAGTACTAGAGGACCGGGGTCACCTTCCTACGAGCAGTACTTC.

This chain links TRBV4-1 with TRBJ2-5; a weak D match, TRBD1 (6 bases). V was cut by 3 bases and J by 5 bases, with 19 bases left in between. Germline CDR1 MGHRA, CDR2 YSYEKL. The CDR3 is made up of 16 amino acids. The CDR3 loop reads CASSHVLAGAGETQYF. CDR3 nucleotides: TGCGCCAGCAGCCATGTTTTAGCAGGGGCCGGCGAGACCCAGTACTTC.

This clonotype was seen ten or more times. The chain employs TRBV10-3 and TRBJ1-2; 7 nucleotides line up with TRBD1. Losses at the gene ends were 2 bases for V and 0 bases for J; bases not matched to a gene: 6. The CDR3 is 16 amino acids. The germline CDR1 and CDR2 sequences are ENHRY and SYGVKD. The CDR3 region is CAISEMLQGANYGYTF. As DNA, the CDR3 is TGTGCCATCAGTGAGATGTTGCAGGGGGCTAACTATGGCTACACCTTC.

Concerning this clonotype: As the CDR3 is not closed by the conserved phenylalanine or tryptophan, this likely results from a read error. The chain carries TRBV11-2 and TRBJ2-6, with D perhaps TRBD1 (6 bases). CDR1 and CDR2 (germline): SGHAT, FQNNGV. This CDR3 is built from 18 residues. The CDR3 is CASSEGVHGVSRANVLTY. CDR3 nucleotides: TGTGCCAGCAGCGAGGGGGTCCACGGAGTCTCTAGGGCCAACGTCCTGACTTAC.

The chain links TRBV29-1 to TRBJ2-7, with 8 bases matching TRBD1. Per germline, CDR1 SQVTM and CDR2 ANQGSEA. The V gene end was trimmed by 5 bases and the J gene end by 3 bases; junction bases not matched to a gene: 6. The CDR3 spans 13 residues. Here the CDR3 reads CSVLGQGLYEQYF. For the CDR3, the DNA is TGCAGCGTTCTCGGACAGGGTCTCTACGAGCAGTACTTC.

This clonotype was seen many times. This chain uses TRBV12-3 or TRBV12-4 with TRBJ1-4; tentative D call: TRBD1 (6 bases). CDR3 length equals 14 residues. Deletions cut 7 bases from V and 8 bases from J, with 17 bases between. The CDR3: CASTPTGLGEKLFF. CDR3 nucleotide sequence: TGTGCCAGCACCCCTACAGGGCTGGGGGAAAAACTGTTTTTT.

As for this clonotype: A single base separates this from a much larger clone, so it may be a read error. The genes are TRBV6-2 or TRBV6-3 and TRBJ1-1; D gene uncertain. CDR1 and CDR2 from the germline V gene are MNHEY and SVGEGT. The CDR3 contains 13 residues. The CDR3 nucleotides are TGTGTCAGCAGTTCCCCAATGAACACTGAAGCTTTCTTT. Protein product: CVSSSPMNTEAFF.

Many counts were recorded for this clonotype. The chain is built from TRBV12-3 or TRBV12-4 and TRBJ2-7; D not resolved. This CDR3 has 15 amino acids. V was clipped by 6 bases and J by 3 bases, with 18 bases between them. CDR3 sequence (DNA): TGTGCCAGCAGCCGACGACACAACCTCCTCTACGAGCAGTACTTC. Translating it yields CASSRRHNLLYEQYF.

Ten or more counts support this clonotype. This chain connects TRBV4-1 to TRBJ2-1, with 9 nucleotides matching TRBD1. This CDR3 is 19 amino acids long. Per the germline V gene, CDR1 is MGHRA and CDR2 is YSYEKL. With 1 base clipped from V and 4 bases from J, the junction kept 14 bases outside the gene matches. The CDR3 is CASSQGPVQGTGRYNEQFF. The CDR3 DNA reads TGCGCCAGCAGCCAAGGTCCGGTCCAAGGGACAGGGAGGTACAATGAGCAGTTCTTC.

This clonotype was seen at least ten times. CDR3 DNA sequence: TGCGCCAGCAGTGAGCTTCGGGACGGGAATTCACCCCTCCACTTT. Encoded protein: CASSELRDGNSPLHF. This chain joins TRBV10-2 and TRBJ1-6; perhaps TRBD1 as D (5 bases). This CDR3 is 15 amino acids long. Germline V CDR1 and CDR2: WSHSY, SAAADI. V lost 2 bases, J lost 7 bases, and 12 bases lay in between.

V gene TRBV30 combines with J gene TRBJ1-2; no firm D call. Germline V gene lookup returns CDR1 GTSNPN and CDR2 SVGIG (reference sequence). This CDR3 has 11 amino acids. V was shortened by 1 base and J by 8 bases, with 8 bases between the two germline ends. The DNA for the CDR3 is TGTGCCTGGAGTGGCGATGGCGGCTACACCTTC. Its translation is CAWSGDGGYTF.

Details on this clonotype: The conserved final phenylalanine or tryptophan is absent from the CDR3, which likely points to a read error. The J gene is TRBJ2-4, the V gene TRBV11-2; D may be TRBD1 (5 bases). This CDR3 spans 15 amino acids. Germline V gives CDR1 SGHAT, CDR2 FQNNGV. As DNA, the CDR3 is TGTGCCAGCAGTCCCGAAGGGGCGGCCAAAGACATTCAGTACCTC. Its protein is CASSPEGAAKDIQYL.

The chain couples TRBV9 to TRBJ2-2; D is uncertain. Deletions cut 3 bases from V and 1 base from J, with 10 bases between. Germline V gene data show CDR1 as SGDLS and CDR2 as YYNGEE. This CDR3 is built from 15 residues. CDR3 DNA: TGTGCCAGCAGCGACCATAGAGGGAACACCGGGGAGCTGTTTTTT. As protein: CASSDHRGNTGELFF.

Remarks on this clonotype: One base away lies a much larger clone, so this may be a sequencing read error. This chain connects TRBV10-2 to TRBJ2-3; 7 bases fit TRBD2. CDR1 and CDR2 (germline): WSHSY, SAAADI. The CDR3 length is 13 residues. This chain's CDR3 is CASSPSGTDMQYF. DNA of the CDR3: TGCGCCAGCAGTCCTAGCGGCACAGATATGCAGTATTTT.